What follows describes a single T cell receptor (beta chain). Its antigen is still unknown. These data belong to a study of tumor-infiltrating lymphocytes in primary liver carcinoma. Background on the study: The study reported T1-T3 N0M0 tumors spanning 4.2 to 10 cm. Study-level findings and limits: Tumor region pairs showed greater overlap than either tumor-adjacent or tumor-blood pairs did.

Starting material for RNA and DNA co-extraction consisted of roughly 19-30 mg of unsorted bulk tissue. Patients had chronic HBV infection and were treatment-naive. Tumor samples were assessed, and every one had over 90% viable tumor cells. The investigators made TCR beta cDNA from roughly 0.45 ug total RNA, using a constant-region primer. A slightly modified ARM-PCR protocol with three nested multiplex PCR rounds produced these TCR beta libraries. Primers for the first two PCR rounds were TRBV1-TRBV30 forward primers and a C-beta reverse primer (approximately 10 cycles per round). Via MiXCR, TCRdb re-called the multiplex PCR reads, giving one row per CDR3 protein. Of some 180,000 distinct CDR3 sequences in the sample, around four fifths were seen once. Trimming stripped 5 bases from V and 3 bases from J, with 25 bases between. CDR1 and CDR2 from the germline V gene are SGHRS and YFSETQ. The CDR3 covers 18 residues.

The TCR originated in a man aged 35 to 55 with primary liver carcinoma and hepatitis B virus infection. The J gene is TRBJ2-3, the V gene TRBV5-1, with D possibly matching TRBD2 (5 bases). Sequences were obtained from tumor tissue from primary liver carcinoma. The CDR3 bases are TGCGCCAGCAGTTCTGGACTCCGATTGGAAACCCTAACAGATACGCAGTATTTT. It encodes CASSSGLRLETLTDTQYF.